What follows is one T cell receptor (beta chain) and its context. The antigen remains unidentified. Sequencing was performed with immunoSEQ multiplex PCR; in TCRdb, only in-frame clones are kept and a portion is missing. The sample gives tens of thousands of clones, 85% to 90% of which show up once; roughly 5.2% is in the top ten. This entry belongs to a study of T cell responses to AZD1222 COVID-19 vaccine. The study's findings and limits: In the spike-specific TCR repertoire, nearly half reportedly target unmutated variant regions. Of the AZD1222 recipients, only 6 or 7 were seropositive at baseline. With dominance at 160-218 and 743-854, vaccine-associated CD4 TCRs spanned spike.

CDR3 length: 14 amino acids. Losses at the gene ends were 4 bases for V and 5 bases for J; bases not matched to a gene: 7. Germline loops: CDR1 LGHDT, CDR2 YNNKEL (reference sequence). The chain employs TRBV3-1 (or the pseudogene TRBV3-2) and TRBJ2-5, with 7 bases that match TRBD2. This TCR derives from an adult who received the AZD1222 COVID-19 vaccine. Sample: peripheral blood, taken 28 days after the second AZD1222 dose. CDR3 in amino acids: CASSPWTSRETQYF. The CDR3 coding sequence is TGTGCCAGCAGCCCTTGGACTAGTCGGGAGACCCAGTACTTC.